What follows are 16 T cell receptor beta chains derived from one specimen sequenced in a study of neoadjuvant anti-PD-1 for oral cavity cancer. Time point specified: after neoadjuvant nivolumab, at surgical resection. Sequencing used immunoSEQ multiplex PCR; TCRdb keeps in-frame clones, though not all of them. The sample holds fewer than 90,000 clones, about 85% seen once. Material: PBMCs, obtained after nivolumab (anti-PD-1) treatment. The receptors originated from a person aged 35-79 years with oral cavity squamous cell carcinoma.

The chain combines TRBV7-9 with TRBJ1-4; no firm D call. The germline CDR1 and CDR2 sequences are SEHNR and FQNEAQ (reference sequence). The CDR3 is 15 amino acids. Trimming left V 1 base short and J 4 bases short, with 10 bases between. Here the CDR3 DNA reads TGTGCCAGCAGCTTAGAACGGGGAGTTAATGAAAAACTGTTTTTT. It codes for CASSLERGVNEKLFF.

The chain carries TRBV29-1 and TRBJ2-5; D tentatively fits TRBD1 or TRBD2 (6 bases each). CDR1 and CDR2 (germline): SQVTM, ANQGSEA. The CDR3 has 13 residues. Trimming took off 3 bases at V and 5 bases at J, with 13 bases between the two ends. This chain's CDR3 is CSVDGGRRETQYF. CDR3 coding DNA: TGCAGCGTTGATGGGGGGCGCAGGGAGACCCAGTACTTC.

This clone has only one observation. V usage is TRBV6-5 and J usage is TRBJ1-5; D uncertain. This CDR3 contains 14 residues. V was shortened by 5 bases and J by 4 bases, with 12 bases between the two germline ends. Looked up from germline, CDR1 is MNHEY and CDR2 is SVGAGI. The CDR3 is CASSAPGENQPQHF. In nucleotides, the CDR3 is TGTGCCAGCAGTGCCCCCGGAGAGAATCAGCCCCAGCATTTT.

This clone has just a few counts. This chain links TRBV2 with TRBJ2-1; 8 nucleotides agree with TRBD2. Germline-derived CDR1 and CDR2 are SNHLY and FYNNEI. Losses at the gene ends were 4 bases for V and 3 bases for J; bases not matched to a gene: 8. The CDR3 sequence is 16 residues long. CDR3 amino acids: CASSGLPSGFYNEQFF. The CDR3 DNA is TGTGCCAGCAGTGGTCTCCCTAGCGGGTTCTACAATGAGCAGTTCTTC.

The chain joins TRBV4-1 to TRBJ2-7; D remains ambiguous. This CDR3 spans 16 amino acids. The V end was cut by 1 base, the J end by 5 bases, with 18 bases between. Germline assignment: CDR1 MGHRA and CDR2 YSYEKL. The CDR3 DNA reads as TGCGCCAGCAGCCAAGTCGTTCCGGGTAGGGCTAACGAGCAGTACTTC. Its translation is CASSQVVPGRANEQYF.

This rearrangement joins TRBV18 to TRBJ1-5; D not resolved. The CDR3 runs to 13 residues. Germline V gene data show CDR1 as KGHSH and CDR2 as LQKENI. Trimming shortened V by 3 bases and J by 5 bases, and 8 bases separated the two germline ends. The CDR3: CASSPAGYQPQHF. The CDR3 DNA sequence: TGTGCCAGCTCACCGGCCGGGTATCAGCCCCAGCATTTT.

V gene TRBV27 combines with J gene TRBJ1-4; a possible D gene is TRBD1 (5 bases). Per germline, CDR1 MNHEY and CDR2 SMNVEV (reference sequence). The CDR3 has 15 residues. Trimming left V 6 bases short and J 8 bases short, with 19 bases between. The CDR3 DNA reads TGTGCCAGCAGCCCTAGTGAGGGACGGTGGGAAAAACTGTTTTTT. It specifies CASSPSEGRWEKLFF.

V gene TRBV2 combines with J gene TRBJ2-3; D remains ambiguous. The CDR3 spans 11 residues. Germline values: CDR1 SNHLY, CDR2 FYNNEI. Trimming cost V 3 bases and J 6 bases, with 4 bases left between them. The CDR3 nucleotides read TGTGCCAGCAGTGAGATCGATACGCAGTATTTT. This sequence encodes CASSEIDTQYF.

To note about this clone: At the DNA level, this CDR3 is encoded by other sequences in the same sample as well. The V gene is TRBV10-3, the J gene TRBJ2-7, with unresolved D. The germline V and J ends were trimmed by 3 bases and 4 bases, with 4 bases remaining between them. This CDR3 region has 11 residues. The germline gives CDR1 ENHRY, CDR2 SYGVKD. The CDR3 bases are TGTGCCATCAGTGATTCATACGAGCAGTACTTC. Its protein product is CAISDSYEQYF.

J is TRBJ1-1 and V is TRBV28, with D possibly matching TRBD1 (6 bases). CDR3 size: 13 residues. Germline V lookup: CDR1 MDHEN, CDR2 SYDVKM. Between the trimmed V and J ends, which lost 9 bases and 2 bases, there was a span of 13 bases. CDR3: CARDRDTNTEAFF. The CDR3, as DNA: TGTGCCAGAGACCGGGACACCAACACTGAAGCTTTCTTT.

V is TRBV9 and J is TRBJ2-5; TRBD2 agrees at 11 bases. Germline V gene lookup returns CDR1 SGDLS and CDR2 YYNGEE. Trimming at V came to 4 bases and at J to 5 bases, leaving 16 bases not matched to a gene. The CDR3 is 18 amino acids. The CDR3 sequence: CASSRLGGLAGGTETQYF. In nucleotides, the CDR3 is TGTGCCAGCAGCCGCCTGGGGGGCTTAGCGGGAGGGACGGAGACCCAGTACTTC.

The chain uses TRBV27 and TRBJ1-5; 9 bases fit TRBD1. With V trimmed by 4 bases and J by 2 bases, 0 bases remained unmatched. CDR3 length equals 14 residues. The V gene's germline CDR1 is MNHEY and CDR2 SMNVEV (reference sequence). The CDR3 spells CASSWTGGNQPQHF. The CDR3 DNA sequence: TGTGCCAGCAGTTGGACAGGGGGCAATCAGCCCCAGCATTTT.

The CDR3 DNA reads TGTGCCAGCAGTGATGGAACTAGCGGGAGGATTCAGCATGGGTCCGGGGAGCTGTTTTTT. Translated, it gives CASSDGTSGRIQHGSGELFF. The rearrangement joins TRBV6-1 to TRBJ2-2; 12 nucleotides match TRBD2. V was clipped by 3 bases and J by 6 bases; unmatched bases: 17. There are 20 residues in the CDR3. Germline loops: CDR1 MNHNS, CDR2 SASEGT.

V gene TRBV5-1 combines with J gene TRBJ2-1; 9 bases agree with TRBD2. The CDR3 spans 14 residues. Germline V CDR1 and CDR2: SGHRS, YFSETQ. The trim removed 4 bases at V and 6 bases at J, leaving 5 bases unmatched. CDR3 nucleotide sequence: TGCGCCAGCAGCGCGGGACTAGCTGGCAATGAGCAGTTCTTC. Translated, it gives CASSAGLAGNEQFF.

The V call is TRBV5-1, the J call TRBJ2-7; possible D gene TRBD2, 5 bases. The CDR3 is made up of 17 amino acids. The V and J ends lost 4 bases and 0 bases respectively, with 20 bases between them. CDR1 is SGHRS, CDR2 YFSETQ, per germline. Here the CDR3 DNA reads TGCGCCAGCAGCCCATCACCGGCTAGCCGGAGCTCCTACGAGCAGTACTTC. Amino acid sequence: CASSPSPASRSSYEQYF.

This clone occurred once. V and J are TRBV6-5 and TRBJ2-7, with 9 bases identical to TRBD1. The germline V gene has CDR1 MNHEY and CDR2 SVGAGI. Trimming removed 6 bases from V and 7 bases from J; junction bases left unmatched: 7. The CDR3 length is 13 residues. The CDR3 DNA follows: TGTGCCAGCAGGGACAGGGGCCTGGGGGAGCAGTACTTC. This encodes CASRDRGLGEQYF.